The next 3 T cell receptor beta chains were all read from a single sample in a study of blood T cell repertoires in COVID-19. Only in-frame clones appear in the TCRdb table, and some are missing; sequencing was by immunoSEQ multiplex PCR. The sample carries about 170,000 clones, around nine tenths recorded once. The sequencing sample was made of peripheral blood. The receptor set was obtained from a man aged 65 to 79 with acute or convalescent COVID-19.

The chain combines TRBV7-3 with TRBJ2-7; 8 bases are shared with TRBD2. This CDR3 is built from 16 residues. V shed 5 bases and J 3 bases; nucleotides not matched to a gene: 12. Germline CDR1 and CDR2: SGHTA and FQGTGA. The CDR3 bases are TGTGCCAGCAGCCCCGGGGGAAGCGGGGGAATCTACGAGCAGTACTTC. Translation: CASSPGGSGGIYEQYF.

The CDR3 region is CASSQDMSAGRIEQYF. The CDR3 region has the DNA TGCGCCAGCAGCCAAGATATGAGCGCGGGACGGATCGAGCAGTACTTC. The chain carries TRBV4-3 and TRBJ2-7, with D tentatively TRBD2 (6 bases). The germline V gene has CDR1 LGHNA and CDR2 YSLEER. Between the trimmed V and J ends, which lost 0 bases and 6 bases, there was a span of 18 bases. The CDR3 extends over 16 amino acids.

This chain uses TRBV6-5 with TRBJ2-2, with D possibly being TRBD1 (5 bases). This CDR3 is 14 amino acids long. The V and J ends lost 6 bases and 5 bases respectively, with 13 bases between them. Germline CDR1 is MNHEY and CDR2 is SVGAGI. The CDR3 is CASRRQYLTGELFF. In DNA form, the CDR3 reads TGTGCCAGCAGACGACAGTACCTTACCGGGGAGCTGTTTTTT.